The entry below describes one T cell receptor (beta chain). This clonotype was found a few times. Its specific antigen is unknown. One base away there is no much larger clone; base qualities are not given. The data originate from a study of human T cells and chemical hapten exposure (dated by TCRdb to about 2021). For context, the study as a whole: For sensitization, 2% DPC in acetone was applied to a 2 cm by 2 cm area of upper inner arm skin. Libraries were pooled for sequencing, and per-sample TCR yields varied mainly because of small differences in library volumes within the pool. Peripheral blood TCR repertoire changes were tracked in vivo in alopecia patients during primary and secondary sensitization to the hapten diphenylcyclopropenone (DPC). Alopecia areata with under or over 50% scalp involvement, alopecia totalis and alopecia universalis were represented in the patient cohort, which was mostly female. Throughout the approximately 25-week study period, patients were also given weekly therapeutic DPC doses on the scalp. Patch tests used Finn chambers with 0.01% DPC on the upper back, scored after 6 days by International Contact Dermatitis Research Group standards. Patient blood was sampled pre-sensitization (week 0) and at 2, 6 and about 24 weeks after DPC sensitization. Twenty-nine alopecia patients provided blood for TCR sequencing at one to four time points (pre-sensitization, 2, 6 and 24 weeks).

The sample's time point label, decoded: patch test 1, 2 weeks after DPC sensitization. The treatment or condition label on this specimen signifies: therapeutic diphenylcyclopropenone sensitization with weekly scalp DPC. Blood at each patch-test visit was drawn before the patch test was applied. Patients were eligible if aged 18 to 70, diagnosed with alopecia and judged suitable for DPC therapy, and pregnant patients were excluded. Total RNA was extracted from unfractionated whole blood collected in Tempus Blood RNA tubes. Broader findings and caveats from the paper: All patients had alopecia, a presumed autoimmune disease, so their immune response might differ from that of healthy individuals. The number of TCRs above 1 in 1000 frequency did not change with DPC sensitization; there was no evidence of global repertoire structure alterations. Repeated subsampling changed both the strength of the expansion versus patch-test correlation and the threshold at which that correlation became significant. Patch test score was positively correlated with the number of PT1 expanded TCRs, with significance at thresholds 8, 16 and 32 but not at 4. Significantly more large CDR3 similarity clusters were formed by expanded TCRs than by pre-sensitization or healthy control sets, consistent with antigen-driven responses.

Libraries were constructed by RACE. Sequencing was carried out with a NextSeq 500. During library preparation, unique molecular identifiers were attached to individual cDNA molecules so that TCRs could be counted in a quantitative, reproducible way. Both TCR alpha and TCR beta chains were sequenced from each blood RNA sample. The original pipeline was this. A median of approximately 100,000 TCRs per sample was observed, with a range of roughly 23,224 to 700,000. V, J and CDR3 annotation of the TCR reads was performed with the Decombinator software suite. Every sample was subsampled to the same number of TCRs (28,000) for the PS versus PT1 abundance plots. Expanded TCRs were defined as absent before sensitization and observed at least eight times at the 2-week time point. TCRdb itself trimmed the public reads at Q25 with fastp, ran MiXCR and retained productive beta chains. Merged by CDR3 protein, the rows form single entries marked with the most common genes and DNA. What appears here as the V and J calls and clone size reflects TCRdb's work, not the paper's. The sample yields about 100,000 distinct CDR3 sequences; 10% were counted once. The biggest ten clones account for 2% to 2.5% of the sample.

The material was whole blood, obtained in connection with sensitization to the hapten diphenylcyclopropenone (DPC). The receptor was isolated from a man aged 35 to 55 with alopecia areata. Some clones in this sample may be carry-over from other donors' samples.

The nucleotide sequence is given as TGTGCCAGCCGGCCTCCATACGAGCAGTACTTC. It translates to CASRPPYEQYF. The V and J genes are TRBV28 and TRBJ2-7; the D gene identity is not certain. Spanning cysteine to phenylalanine, the CDR3 consists of 11 amino acids. The only DNA kept is the CDR3, 33 bases in frame from the first base. CDR1 and CDR2 were assigned from the germline V gene as MDHEN and SYDVKM. V and J are truncated by 8 bases and 4 bases respectively, leaving an intervening sequence of 9 bases.